This T cell receptor (beta chain) was recorded in a study of blood T cell repertoires in COVID-19. Which cohort a participant joined came from the clinical history participants gave. Assay used: immunoSEQ multiplex PCR; TCRdb lists only in-frame clones, some missing. The data show a few hundred thousand clones, with roughly 90% seen just once and around 18% held by the top ten. Trimming removed 4 bases from V and 1 base from J; junction bases left unmatched: 12. CDR1 is SGHRS, CDR2 YFSETQ, per germline. The CDR3 totals 17 residues. The sample consisted of PBMCs or T cells enriched from blood (not recorded which). The TCR comes from a woman younger than 45 who had recovered from COVID-19. The rearrangement links TRBV5-1 to TRBJ1-2, with 8 bases identical to TRBD1. CDR3 region: CASSPDRASAFNYGYTF. The CDR3 DNA sequence: TGCGCCAGCAGCCCGGACAGGGCCTCCGCCTTTAACTATGGCTACACCTTC.